This T cell receptor beta chain was recovered during a study of control samples from healthy donors and cancer patients (dated by TCRdb to 2019 to 2021). This clone was detected once. Its specific antigen is unknown. No quality values exist for individual bases; no much larger clone is one base distant. The protocol used for the library was the immunoSEQ multiplex PCR assay. The source is immuneACCESS, and TCRdb retained only in-frame sequences with V and J called. Part of the clones is not carried over; for the studies checked, unresolved V genes explain less than half of this, and the remainder is unexplained. This sample gives 100,000 or so clones in total; approximately 90% of them show up just once. The leading ten clones occupy less than 8.5% of the sample. This TCR was recovered from a man aged 30 to 39 in good health. Source material: blood.

In nucleotide form, the sequence is TGTGCCACCATGACGGACGAAGAAACCGGGGAGCTGTTTTTT. This yields the protein CATMTDEETGELFF. In this chain, TRBV24-1 is recombined with TRBJ2-2, with no D gene named confidently. From the germline V gene, CDR1 is KGHDR and CDR2 is SFDVKD. The CDR3 sequence holds 14 residues, the cysteine and phenylalanine included. Only CDR3 DNA is held: 42 bases, read in frame from base 1. Between the V and J ends, shortened by 8 bases and 5 bases respectively, the junction contains 14 bases.